This T cell receptor (beta chain) originates from a study of blood T cell repertoires in COVID-19. Overall study: There were acute and convalescent COVID-19 samples, and they came from the United States, Italy and Spain. PBMCs, B-cell-depleted T cells, or T cells were the source of the cDNA or gDNA that made up the material.

This CDR3 region has 15 residues. V lost 0 bases and J 5 bases, leaving 10 bases between the germline ends. Germline V CDR1 and CDR2: MNHEY, SMNVEV (reference sequence). Under the authors' procedure: Nucleated cell counts were estimated from reference gene primer amplification. Data came from immunoSEQ multiplex PCR; TCRdb stores just in-frame clones and leaves some out. The V and J calls and clone size were taken over from that table, and D and trimming were inferred from the DNA. The sample includes 150,000 to 200,000 clones, 85% seen only once; the top ten take roughly 8.2%. Sequenced sample: peripheral blood. The genes are TRBV27 and TRBJ2-2; D is unresolved. The origin of this receptor is a woman aged 55-69 years with acute or convalescent COVID-19. CDR3 region: CASSLSQTLTGELFF. The DNA of the CDR3 is TGTGCCAGCAGTTTATCACAGACCCTTACCGGGGAGCTGTTTTTT.